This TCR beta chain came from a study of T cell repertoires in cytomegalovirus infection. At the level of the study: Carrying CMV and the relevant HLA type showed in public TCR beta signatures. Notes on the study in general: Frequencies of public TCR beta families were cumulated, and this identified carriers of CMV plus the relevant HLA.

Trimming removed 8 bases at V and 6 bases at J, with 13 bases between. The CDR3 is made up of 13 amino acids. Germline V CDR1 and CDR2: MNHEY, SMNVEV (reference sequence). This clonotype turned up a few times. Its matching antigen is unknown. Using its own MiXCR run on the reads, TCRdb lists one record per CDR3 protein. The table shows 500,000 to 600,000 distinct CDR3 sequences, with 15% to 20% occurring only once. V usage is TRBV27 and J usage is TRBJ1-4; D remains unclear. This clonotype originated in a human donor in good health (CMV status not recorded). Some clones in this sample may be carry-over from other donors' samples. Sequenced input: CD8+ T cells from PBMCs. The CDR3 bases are TGTGCCAGCGGGCCTGTTGGGGATGAAAAACTGTTTTTT. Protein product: CASGPVGDEKLFF.